Following are 27 T cell receptor beta chains from one sample sequenced in a study. Each CDR3 protein is one row after TCRdb ran MiXCR on the RT-PCR reads. The sample includes about 680,000 distinct CDR3 sequences, approximately 14% seen only once; the top ten take around 3.3%. The source material was memory CD4+ T cells from blood. The receptors here all came from a female donor in good health, serving as a healthy control.

This clonotype was seen ten or more times. The chain carries TRBV2 and TRBJ2-5; D is unresolved. The V gene's germline CDR1 is SNHLY and CDR2 FYNNEI. Trimming removed 7 bases at V and 0 bases at J, with 3 bases between. The CDR3 consists of 11 residues. Here the CDR3 DNA reads TGTGCCAGCAAGTACCAAGAGACCCAGTACTTC. This codes for CASKYQETQYF.

This clonotype showed up many times. This rearrangement joins TRBV12-3 or TRBV12-4 to TRBJ2-7; D gene unclear. The V end lost 5 bases, the J end lost 9 bases, and 14 bases lay between the germline ends. The length of the CDR3 is 12 residues. In DNA, the CDR3 is TGTGCCAGCAGTGCCAGATCTTCCGTGCAGTACTTC. Encoded protein: CASSARSSVQYF.

This clonotype was seen once. The CDR3: CASSPTEVTGSQQFF. The CDR3 DNA sequence: TGTGCCAGCAGCCCGACTGAGGTAACAGGGTCCCAACAGTTCTTC. This chain uses TRBV14 with TRBJ2-1; maybe TRBD1 (6 bases). With 4 bases removed from V and 13 bases from J, the gap between germline ends came to 23 bases. CDR1 is SGHDN, CDR2 FVKESK, per germline. CDR3 size: 15 residues.

This clonotype occurred a few times. The J gene is TRBJ2-5, the V gene TRBV20-1, with 13 bases matching TRBD2. The V gene end was trimmed by 7 bases and the J gene end by 5 bases; junction bases not matched to a gene: 1. Looked up from germline, CDR1 is DFQATT and CDR2 is SNEGSKA (reference sequence). The CDR3 is 12 amino acids. In DNA, the CDR3 is TGCAGTGTACTAGCGGGAGGGGAGACCCAGTACTTC. Protein sequence: CSVLAGGETQYF.

This rearrangement joins TRBV5-4 to TRBJ2-2; D is perhaps TRBD1 or TRBD2 (5 bases each). CDR1 SGHNT and CDR2 YYREEE come from the germline V gene (reference sequence). The CDR3 runs 15 residues. The V end was cut by 2 bases, the J end by 3 bases, with 11 bases between. The CDR3 DNA is TGTGCCAGCAGCTTCGACAGAGGGTACACCGGGGAGCTGTTTTTT. Its protein product is CASSFDRGYTGELFF.

This chain uses TRBV5-1 with TRBJ1-2; a weak D match, TRBD1 (5 bases). Deletions cut 1 base from V and 8 bases from J, with 15 bases between. Germline-derived CDR1 and CDR2 are SGHRS and YFSETQ. This CDR3 region has 14 residues. The chain's CDR3 is CASSLRVDGDGYTF. The CDR3 DNA is TGCGCCAGCAGCTTGAGAGTTGACGGGGACGGCTACACCTTC.

This clonotype was detected a few times. This chain connects TRBV7-2 to TRBJ1-6, with D tentatively TRBD1 (5 bases). V lost 5 bases, J lost 10 bases, and 12 bases lay in between. Germline values: CDR1 SGHTA, CDR2 FQGNSA. This CDR3 contains 13 residues. This CDR3 reads CASSREGQSPLHF. The CDR3 DNA reads as TGTGCCAGCAGCCGGGAGGGGCAGTCACCCCTCCACTTT.

In this sample, this clonotype turned up many times. The rearrangement uses TRBV10-3 and TRBJ2-7; 9 bases line up with TRBD2. CDR1 ENHRY and CDR2 SYGVKD come from the germline V gene. The CDR3 is 13 amino acids. With 5 bases clipped from V and 3 bases from J, the junction kept 2 bases outside the gene matches. The CDR3 nucleotides read TGTGCCATCAGTATGACTAGCGGCTACGAGCAGTACTTC. Protein sequence: CAISMTSGYEQYF.

This clonotype was picked up a small number of times. This rearrangement joins TRBV12-3 or TRBV12-4 to TRBJ1-4; D perhaps matches TRBD1 (6 bases). The CDR3 loop spans 13 amino acids. Trimming removed 2 bases from V and 11 bases from J, with 12 bases in between. In DNA form, the CDR3 reads TGTGCCAGCAGTTTATATCCAGGGGAGAAACTGTTTTTT. It encodes CASSLYPGEKLFF.

The V call is TRBV5-4, the J call TRBJ2-5; TRBD1 matches at 9 bases. This CDR3 comprises 14 residues. The V and J ends lost 4 bases and 6 bases, in that order; junction bases with no gene match: 7. Germline CDR1 reads SGHNT; CDR2 reads YYREEE (reference sequence). This chain's CDR3 is CASSLGTGPQTQYF. The CDR3 nucleotides are TGTGCCAGCAGCCTAGGGACAGGGCCGCAGACCCAGTACTTC.

This clonotype was recorded a few times. V gene TRBV7-3 combines with J gene TRBJ2-1; 7 bases map to TRBD2. CDR3 length: 14 residues. The trim removed 1 base at V and 6 bases at J, leaving 3 bases unmatched. Germline V gene lookup returns CDR1 SGHTA and CDR2 FQGTGA. The CDR3 loop is CASSLRGGFNEQFF. CDR3 DNA: TGTGCCAGCAGCTTAAGGGGGGGGTTCAATGAGCAGTTCTTC.

This clonotype was counted ten times or more. J is TRBJ1-1 and V is TRBV7-6; D remains ambiguous. V shed 5 bases and J shed 1 base, with 8 bases lying between them. The germline gives CDR1 SGHVS, CDR2 FNYEAQ. The CDR3 covers 13 residues. The CDR3 DNA follows: TGTGCCAGCAGCCCACCCTGGAACACTGAAGCTTTCTTT. Amino acid sequence: CASSPPWNTEAFF.

This clonotype was seen a few times. This sequence joins TRBV7-2 and TRBJ2-1, with D possibly being TRBD2 (6 bases). V gave up 5 bases and J gave up 4 bases, with 18 bases separating them. CDR1 and CDR2 from the germline V gene are SGHTA and FQGNSA. This CDR3 has 16 amino acids. The CDR3 sequence: CASSPGLLTLYNEQFF. The CDR3 DNA reads TGTGCCAGCAGCCCGGGACTCCTTACCTTATACAATGAGCAGTTCTTC.

This clonotype was counted a few times. At one boundary the junction diverges from the germline segment, which might be a read error. This chain connects TRBV5-4 to TRBJ1-1; D perhaps matches TRBD1 (6 bases). CDR1 is SGHNT and CDR2 is YYREEE in the germline V gene (reference sequence). CDR3 size: 14 residues. Here the CDR3 DNA reads TGTGCTAGCAGCGCGGGACAAGTGAACACTGAAGCTTTCTTT. This sequence encodes CASSAGQVNTEAFF.

In this sample, this clonotype turned up many times. The chain combines TRBV29-1 with TRBJ2-7, with a weak D call TRBD2 (5 bases). Germline V gene lookup returns CDR1 SQVTM and CDR2 ANQGSEA. Trimming left V 6 bases short and J 6 bases short, with 15 bases between. This CDR3 comprises 12 residues. CDR3 in amino acids: CSVALGVGEQYF. CDR3 nucleotides: TGCAGCGTGGCGCTCGGGGTTGGCGAGCAGTACTTC.

This clonotype was counted ten times or more. J is TRBJ1-4 and V is TRBV6-5; D unresolved. Trimming pared 2 bases from V and 7 bases from J, leaving 8 bases between. Per germline, CDR1 MNHEY and CDR2 SVGAGI. CDR3 size: 13 residues. The CDR3 sequence: CASSYLVGEKLFF. The CDR3 DNA follows: TGTGCCAGCAGTTACCTAGTGGGTGAAAAACTGTTTTTT.

Many counts were recorded for this clonotype. This chain links TRBV24-1 with TRBJ2-3; D is unresolved. Trimming took off 5 bases at V and 0 bases at J, with 2 bases between the two ends. The CDR3 has 12 residues. Germline CDR1 KGHDR, CDR2 SFDVKD. The CDR3 region has the DNA TGTGCCACCAGTGCAAGCACAGATACGCAGTATTTT. Its translation is CATSASTDTQYF.

This clonotype was seen at least ten times. The genes are TRBV20-1 and TRBJ2-5, with TRBD2 as a possible D gene (5 bases). CDR1 is DFQATT and CDR2 is SNEGSKA in the germline V gene (reference sequence). The CDR3 extends over 14 amino acids. V dropped 0 bases and J dropped 5 bases, with 13 bases sitting between them. In DNA, the CDR3 is TGCAGTGCTAGAGATGGGTCGGCGGGTGAGACCCAGTACTTC. It specifies CSARDGSAGETQYF.

The chain joins TRBV20-1 to TRBJ2-7, with D perhaps matching TRBD1 or TRBD2 (6 bases each). Germline V gene sequence: CDR1 DFQATT, CDR2 SNEGSKA (reference sequence). The CDR3 is 13 amino acids. Between the trimmed V and J ends, which lost 3 bases and 2 bases, there was a span of 11 bases. The DNA for the CDR3 is TGCAGTGCTAGCAGAGGGGGGCCCTACGAGCAGTACTTC. Translation: CSASRGGPYEQYF.

This rearrangement joins TRBV2 to TRBJ2-5; D is unresolved. This CDR3 is 14 amino acids long. Germline V gene sequence: CDR1 SNHLY, CDR2 FYNNEI. V lost 8 bases to trimming and J lost 0 bases, with 13 bases between them. The chain's CDR3 is CASSGRRNQETQYF. CDR3 in DNA: TGTGCCAGCTCAGGCAGACGAAACCAAGAGACCCAGTACTTC. The full variable domain, completed using reference TRBV2 and TRBJ2-5, is EPEVTQTPSHQVTQMGQEVILRCVPISNHLYFYWYRQILGQKVEFLVSFYNNEISEKSEIFDDQFSVERPDGSNFTLKIRSTKLEDSAMYFCASSGRRNQETQYFGPGTRLLVL.

This clonotype has a count of ten or more. This sequence joins TRBV15 and TRBJ2-7, with a possible D match to TRBD2 (6 bases). Germline CDR1 is LNHNV and CDR2 is YYDKDF (reference sequence). The CDR3 extends over 15 amino acids. V gave up 5 bases and J gave up 2 bases, with 16 bases separating them. Here the CDR3 reads CATSGRDWAAYEQYF. The CDR3 region has the DNA TGTGCCACCAGCGGCCGGGACTGGGCCGCCTACGAGCAGTACTTC.

This sequence joins TRBV3-1 and TRBJ1-2; D unresolved. Germline values: CDR1 LGHDT, CDR2 YNNKEL (reference sequence). V dropped 3 bases and J dropped 3 bases, with 11 bases sitting between them. The CDR3 has 14 residues. This CDR3 is CASSQGIRDYGYTF. For the CDR3, the DNA is TGTGCCAGCAGCCAGGGGATAAGAGACTATGGCTACACCTTC. The full variable domain, its missing parts supplied by reference TRBV3-1 and TRBJ1-2, is DTAVSQTPKYLVTQMGNDKSIKCEQNLGHDTMYWYKQDSKKFLKIMFSYNNKELIINETVPNRFSPKSPDKAHLNLHINSLELGDSAVYFCASSQGIRDYGYTFGSGTRLTVV.

The rearrangement joins TRBV28 to TRBJ1-3, with 7 bases that match TRBD1. Unmatched junction bases numbered 6, after V lost 5 bases and J lost 5 bases. The CDR3 contains 14 residues. The germline CDR1 and CDR2 sequences are MDHEN and SYDVKM. The CDR3, as DNA: TGTGCCAGCAGTCACGGGACAGTAAGAAACACCATATATTTT. It encodes CASSHGTVRNTIYF.

There are many counts of this clonotype. This sequence joins TRBV5-1 and TRBJ2-3; TRBD1 might be the D (6 bases). The germline V and J ends were trimmed by 2 bases and 2 bases, with 9 bases remaining between them. Germline values: CDR1 SGHRS, CDR2 YFSETQ. The CDR3 contains 14 residues. The DNA of the CDR3 is TGCGCCAGCAGCTTCGGGGACAACACAGATACGCAGTATTTT. It codes for CASSFGDNTDTQYF.

The table lists this clonotype with many counts. This sequence joins TRBV5-1 and TRBJ2-3; tentative D call: TRBD2 (6 bases). This CDR3 contains 14 residues. The germline V and J ends were trimmed by 4 bases and 1 base, with 10 bases remaining between them. Germline CDR1 SGHRS, CDR2 YFSETQ. DNA of the CDR3: TGCGCCAGCAGCCTAGGGACTGGCACAGATACGCAGTATTTT. Amino acid sequence: CASSLGTGTDTQYF.

The chain carries TRBV3-1 and TRBJ1-2; D is ambiguous. The CDR3 has 14 amino acids. Germline CDR1 LGHDT, CDR2 YNNKEL (reference sequence). Between the trimmed V and J ends, which lost 0 bases and 1 base, there was a span of 6 bases. The CDR3 DNA follows: TGTGCCAGCAGCCAAGATGCAGTTAACTATGGCTACACCTTC. Protein: CASSQDAVNYGYTF.

The chain links TRBV20-1 to TRBJ2-7; D might be TRBD1 (6 bases). The CDR3 has 13 residues. The V gene's germline CDR1 is DFQATT and CDR2 SNEGSKA (reference sequence). Trimming took off 6 bases at V and 4 bases at J, with 16 bases between the two ends. The CDR3 spells CSAPQGWGYEQYF. In DNA, the CDR3 is TGCAGTGCGCCACAGGGATGGGGGTACGAGCAGTACTTC.